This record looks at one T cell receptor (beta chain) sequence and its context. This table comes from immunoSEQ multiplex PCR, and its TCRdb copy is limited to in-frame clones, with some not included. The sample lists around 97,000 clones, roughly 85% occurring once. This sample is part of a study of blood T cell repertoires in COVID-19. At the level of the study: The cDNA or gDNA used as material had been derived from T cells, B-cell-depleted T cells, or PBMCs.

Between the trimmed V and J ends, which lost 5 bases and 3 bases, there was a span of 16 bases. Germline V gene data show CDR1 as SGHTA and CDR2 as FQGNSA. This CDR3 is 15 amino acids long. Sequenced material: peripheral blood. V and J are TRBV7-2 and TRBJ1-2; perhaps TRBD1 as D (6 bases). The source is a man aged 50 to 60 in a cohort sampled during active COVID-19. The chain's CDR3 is CASSVGHLVDYGYTF. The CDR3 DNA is TGTGCCAGCAGCGTGGGACACCTGGTGGACTATGGCTACACCTTC. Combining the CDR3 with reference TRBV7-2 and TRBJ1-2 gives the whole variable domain GAGVSQSPSNKVTEKGKDVELRCDPISGHTALYWYRQSLGQGLEFLIYFQGNSAPDKSGLPSDRFSAERTGGSVSTLTIQRTQQEDSAVYLCASSVGHLVDYGYTFGSGTRLTVV.